This paragraph reports one T cell receptor (beta chain). The target of this receptor is not known. No base quality values were provided; no much bigger clone lies one nucleotide off. CDR1 and CDR2, per the germline V gene (reference sequence), are MNHEY and SMNVEV. The CDR3 sequence holds 12 residues, the cysteine and phenylalanine included. The sequence is cut down to CDR3 DNA, 36 bases in frame from base 1. V is reduced by 7 bases and J by 2 bases, leaving a spacing of 9 bases between them. The data were taken from a study of shared clonotypes between healthy human individuals (dated by TCRdb to between 2020 and 2021). General notes on the study: The cohort comprised two women and a few men aged 18 to 49 years. To increase sequencing depth and limit assay-specific biases, different laboratories used diverse techniques to prepare libraries and sequence TCR repertoires. To estimate repertoire size and how much clonotype sharing occurs between individuals, the study deeply sequenced the blood TCR repertoires of five healthy adults. Per donor, three plates each were used for CD4 naive and CD4 memory, two for CD8 naive, and one for CD8 memory. Leukapheresis yielded between about 0.9 and 9.5 billion PBMCs per donor. Beyond this particular receptor, the publication reports: Sampling was restricted to blood, and TCR repertoires in tissues likely differ from the TCR repertoires found in blood. Clonotypes shared by all four sorted-subset donors showed higher generation probabilities than non-shared clonotypes. Across a few donors, about 4.5% of naive CD4, 3.5% of naive CD8, about 2.3% of memory CD4, and under 0.45% of memory CD8 clonotypes were shared. Pairwise subsampling led to the expectation that sequencing depth would affect the degree of clonotype sharing among donors. Rarefaction of sorted-subset datasets indicated incomplete sequencing despite the large sequencing depth. Naive subsets generally had larger estimated clonotype richness than memory subsets. The small number of donors limited the genetic and exposure-history diversity represented.

Using the deep immunoSEQ assay, TCR CDR3 regions were amplified from genomic DNA by multiplex PCR. For each cell subset, the extracted genomic DNA was distributed evenly across all wells of several immunoSEQ 96-well plates, and each plate served as one replicate. For sorted subsets, approximately 210 ng of genomic DNA, equivalent to some 30,000 T cell genomes, went into each replicate PCR. Purified libraries were measured with a Qubit 3.0 fluorometer, size-checked on a Bioanalyzer 2100, and measured again with the KAPA Library Quantification kit. Each immunoSEQ 96-well plate was sequenced on its own single-read 150-cycle Illumina NextSeq 550 flow cell. In the source study's methods: Because the immunoSEQ output included only junctional sequences and no quality scores, the filtering could not be the same as the filtering used for full-length reads. Sequences were annotated with PyIR, a Python wrapper for IgBLAST v1.9, using IMGT germline references to assign V/J genes and CDR3. Reads were removed for weak V/J assignments (E-value above 1e-6), missing CDR3, stop codons, out-of-frame junctions, or ambiguous translated residues. A V3J clonotype was defined by an identical inferred V gene, J gene, and CDR3 amino acid sequence. Percentage overlap between repertoires was computed as shared unique clonotypes divided by the size of the smaller repertoire. RTK rarefaction, the Chao1 estimator, and Recon v2.1 estimates of unobserved clonotypes were used to assess repertoire richness. Generation probabilities for all TCRbeta clonotypes obtained by the gDNA method from a few donors were computed using OLGA. The table comes from immuneACCESS by way of TCRdb, which keeps in-frame sequences with V and J called. Part of the clones is missing from these tables; in studies checked, under half for an unresolved V gene and the rest for unknown reasons. The D gene and trimming were derived from the DNA, and the V and J assignments and clone size from that table. This sample gives about 2 million clones in total; roughly 94% of them show up just once. 0.9% to 1.4% of the sample lies in the top ten.

CD8 naive samples were obtained by positive selection for CCR7 among CD45RO-negative cells, yielding a CD45RA+CCR7+ population from which TemRA cells were excluded. Healthy HIV-negative adults with no recently reported acute infections or vaccinations were included as donors. Every donor was a Caucasian adult residing in Nashville, Tennessee, USA. Blood was obtained by leukapheresis, after which PBMCs were separated by Ficoll-Histopaque density gradient centrifugation and cryopreserved in liquid nitrogen vapor phase. Analytical flow cytometry was used to check the purity and quantity of each magnetically sorted T cell population. Genomic DNA was isolated from each sorted fraction and quantified by UV absorbance on a Nanodrop 2000c.

The specimen was naive CD8+ T cells sorted from blood. Per the publication, the cell subset or site label means: CD45RA+CCR7+. The chain is encoded by TRBV27 joined to TRBJ2-7; the D gene remains uncertain. This clonotype was sampled from a young man in good health. For the CDR3, the sequence is CASTLNAYEQYF. The sequence in DNA is TGTGCCAGCACCCTGAATGCCTACGAGCAGTACTTC.